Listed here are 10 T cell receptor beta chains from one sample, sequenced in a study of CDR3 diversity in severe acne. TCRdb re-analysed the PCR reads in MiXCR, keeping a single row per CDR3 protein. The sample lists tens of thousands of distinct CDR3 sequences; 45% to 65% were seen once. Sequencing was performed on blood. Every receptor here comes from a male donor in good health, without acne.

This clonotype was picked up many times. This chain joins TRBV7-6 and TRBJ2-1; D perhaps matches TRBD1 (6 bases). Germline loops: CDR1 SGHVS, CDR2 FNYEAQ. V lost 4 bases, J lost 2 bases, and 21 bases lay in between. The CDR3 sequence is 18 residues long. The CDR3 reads CASSSIPGHRDPYNEQFF. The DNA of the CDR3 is TGTGCCAGCAGCTCAATTCCGGGACACAGGGACCCCTACAATGAGCAGTTCTTC.

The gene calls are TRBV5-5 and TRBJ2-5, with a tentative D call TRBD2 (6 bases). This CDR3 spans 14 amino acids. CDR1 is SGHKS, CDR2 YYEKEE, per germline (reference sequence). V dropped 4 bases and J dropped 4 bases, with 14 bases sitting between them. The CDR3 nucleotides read TGTGCCAGCAGCCCGGGAGTCGTCGGAGAGACCCAGTACTTC. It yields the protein CASSPGVVGETQYF. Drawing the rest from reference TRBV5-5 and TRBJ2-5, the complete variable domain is DAGVTQSPTHLIKTRGQQVTLRCSPISGHKSVSWYQQVLGQGPQFIFQYYEKEERGRGNFPDRFSARQFPNYSSELNVNALLLGDSALYLCASSPGVVGETQYFGPGTRLLVL.

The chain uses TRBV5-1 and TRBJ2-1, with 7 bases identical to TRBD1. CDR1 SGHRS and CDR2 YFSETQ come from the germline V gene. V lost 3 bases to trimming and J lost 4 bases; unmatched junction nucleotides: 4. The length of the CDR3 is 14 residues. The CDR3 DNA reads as TGCGCCAGCAGCTCCGGGACAGAGTACAATGAGCAGTTCTTC. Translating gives CASSSGTEYNEQFF.

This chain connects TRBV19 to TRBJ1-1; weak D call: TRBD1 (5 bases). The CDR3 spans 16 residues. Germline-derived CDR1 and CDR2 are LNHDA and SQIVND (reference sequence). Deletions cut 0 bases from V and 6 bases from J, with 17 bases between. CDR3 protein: CASSIDQQGLRAEAFF. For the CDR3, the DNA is TGTGCCAGTAGTATAGATCAGCAGGGACTGCGGGCTGAAGCTTTCTTT.

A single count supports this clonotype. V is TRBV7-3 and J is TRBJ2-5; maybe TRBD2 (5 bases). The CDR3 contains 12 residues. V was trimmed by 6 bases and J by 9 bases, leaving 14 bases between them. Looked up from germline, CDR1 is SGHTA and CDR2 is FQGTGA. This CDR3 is CASSFRGLPQYF. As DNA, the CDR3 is TGTGCCAGCAGTTTCCGAGGGTTGCCCCAGTACTTC.

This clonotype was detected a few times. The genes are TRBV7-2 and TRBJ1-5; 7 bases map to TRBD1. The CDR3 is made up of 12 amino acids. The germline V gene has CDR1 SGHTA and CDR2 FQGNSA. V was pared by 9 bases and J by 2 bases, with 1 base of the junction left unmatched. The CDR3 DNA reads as TGTGCCAGTGGGACAGGCAATCAGCCCCAGCATTTT. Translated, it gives CASGTGNQPQHF.

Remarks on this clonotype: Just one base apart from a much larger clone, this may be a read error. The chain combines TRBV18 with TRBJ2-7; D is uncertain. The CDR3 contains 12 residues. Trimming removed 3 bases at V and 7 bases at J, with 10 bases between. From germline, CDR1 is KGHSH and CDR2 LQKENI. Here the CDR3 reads CASSPAQEEQYF. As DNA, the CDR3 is TGTGCCAGCTCACCGGCCCAGGAAGAGCAGTACTTC.

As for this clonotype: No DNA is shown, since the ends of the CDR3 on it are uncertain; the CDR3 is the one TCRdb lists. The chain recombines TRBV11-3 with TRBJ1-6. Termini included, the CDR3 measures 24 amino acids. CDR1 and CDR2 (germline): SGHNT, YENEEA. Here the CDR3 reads CASTNQTSMYLCASSPGPNSPLHF.

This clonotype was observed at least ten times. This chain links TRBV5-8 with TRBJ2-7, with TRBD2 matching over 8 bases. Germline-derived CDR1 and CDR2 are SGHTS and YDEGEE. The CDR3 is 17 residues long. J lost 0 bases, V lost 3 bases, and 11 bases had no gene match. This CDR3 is CASSSPRAGVSSYEQYF. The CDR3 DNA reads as TGTGCCAGCAGCTCACCCCGAGCGGGGGTTAGCTCCTACGAGCAGTACTTC. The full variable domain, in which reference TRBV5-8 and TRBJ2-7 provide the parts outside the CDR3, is EAGVTQSPTHLIKTRGQQATLRCSPISGHTSVYWYQQALGLGLQFLLWYDEGEERNRGNFPPRFSGRQFPNYSSELNVNALELEDSALYLCASSSPRAGVSSYEQYFGPGTRLTVT.

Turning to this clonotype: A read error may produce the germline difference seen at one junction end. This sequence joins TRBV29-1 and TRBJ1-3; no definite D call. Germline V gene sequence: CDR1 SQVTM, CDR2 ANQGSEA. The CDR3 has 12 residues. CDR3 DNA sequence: TGCAGCGCTGGGATAAGTGGAACCACCATATGTTTT. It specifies CSAGISGTTICF.